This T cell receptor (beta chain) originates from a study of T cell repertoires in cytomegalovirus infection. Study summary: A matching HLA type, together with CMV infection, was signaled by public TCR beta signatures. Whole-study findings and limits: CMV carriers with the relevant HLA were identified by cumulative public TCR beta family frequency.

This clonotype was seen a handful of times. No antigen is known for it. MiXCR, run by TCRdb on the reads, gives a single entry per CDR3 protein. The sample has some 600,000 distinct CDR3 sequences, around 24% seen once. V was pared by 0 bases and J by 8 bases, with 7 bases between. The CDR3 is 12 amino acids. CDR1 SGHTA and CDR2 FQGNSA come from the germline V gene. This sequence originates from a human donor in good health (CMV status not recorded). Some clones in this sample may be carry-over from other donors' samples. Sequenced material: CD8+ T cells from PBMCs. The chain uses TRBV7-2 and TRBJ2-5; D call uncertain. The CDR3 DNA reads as TGTGCCAGCAGCTTAGCCAGTTATACCCAGTACTTC. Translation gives CASSLASYTQYF.